This section outlines one TCR beta chain sequence together with its context. Its antigen specificity is not known. No base quality values were provided; no much bigger clone lies one nucleotide off. The receptor library was made with the immunoSEQ multiplex PCR assay. For the multiplex PCR, a mixture combining 60 forward primers for TCR Vbeta segments and 13 reverse primers for TCR Jbeta segments was used. The CDR3 region of rearranged TCR beta genes was amplified from genomic DNA by a multiplex PCR assay. The Illumina HiSeq System was used to sequence the amplified TCR beta libraries as 87-base-pair reads. The published analysis was carried out like this. A later analysis counted about 80 million unique TCR beta chains across the 650 to 700 repertoires, and 9.5 million to 11 million of these chains were shared by at least two donors. Raw reads were error-corrected and collapsed into unique sequences with a nearest-neighbor algorithm that merged closely related sequences to remove PCR and sequencing errors. Alignment of CDR3 sequences to IMGT reference sequences was used to assign V, D and J gene segments. For a sequence to be retained, a match of at least six nucleotides to both a V gene segment and a J gene segment was required. A rearrangement counted as productive if the CDR3 had no stop codons and remained in frame with V and J, and every other rearrangement counted as non-productive. CDR3 was defined according to IMGT convention as the region running from the second conserved V-encoded cysteine to the conserved J-encoded phenylalanine. The earlier analysis of some 550 of the donors excluded any sequence lacking an unambiguous match to a single V gene segment. An earlier analysis of some 610 of the donors called V segments functional above 56.7% productive rearrangements and segregating when the between-donor standard deviation exceeded 5%. A statistical classification framework was built to diagnose cytomegalovirus status from the catalog of TCR beta chain sequences. In a later analysis, V and J genes were assigned by comparing TCR nucleotide sequences against IMGT/GENE-DB human TR gene sequences. A later analysis assigned CDR3 sequences and most-parsimonious VDJ recombination scenarios with the TCRdist pipeline. In a later analysis, each TCR beta chain was defined by its CDR3 amino acid sequence together with its V-gene family, and reads lacking a unique V-gene family were excluded. To address suspected cross-contamination and a sequencing artifact, a later analysis removed a few hundred highly shared, low-generation-probability nucleotide sequences. In a later analysis, a clonal expansion index was calculated for each public chain from normalized within-repertoire ranks of inferred template counts. In a later analysis, generation probabilities were computed with a VDJ recombination model fitted to out-of-frame rearrangements, and the resulting probabilities were checked against IGoR. In a later analysis, hypergeometric tests were used to score TCR-TCR, TCR-HLA and TCR-CMV co-occurrence, with a repertoire-size bias correction applied to TCR pairs. False discovery rates were estimated in a later analysis by permuting HLA or CMV assignments 20 times. In a later analysis, co-occurring TCRs were grouped using DBSCAN, with TCRdist sequence similarity added in when clustering inside HLA-allele-positive subsets. Repertoires with fewer than 30,000 or more than 120,000 public chains, plus five repertoires with anomalous nucleotide sharing, were excluded from co-occurrence clustering. TCRdb mirrors the immuneACCESS table, restricted to in-frame sequences. Some clones are absent from its copies; in checked studies, under half trace to an unresolved V gene, and the reason for the others is unknown. Clone size and the V and J calls come from that table; the DNA yielded D and trimming. This sample is represented by 120,000 to 150,000 clones; roughly two thirds of them were singletons. The biggest ten clones account for 1.8% of the sample.

This sample was included in a study of cytomegalovirus exposure and HLA in healthy donors (dated by TCRdb to 2015 to 2018). Context from the whole study: In an earlier analysis of roughly 590 of the donors, roughly 300 Gb of sequence data and 100 million or so unique TCR beta sequences from 150 million to 200 million T cells were reported. Roughly 300 gigabases of sequencing data and around 87 million unique TCR sequences were included in an early release covering 550 to 800 HLA-typed donors. Of the 300 to 500 genotyped donors, roughly 76% were placed in the genetic ancestry cluster associated with self-reported Caucasian donors. The study aimed to test whether cataloging public T cell receptors could reveal signatures of past pathogen exposure. The T cell repertoires of 666 subjects were profiled by immunosequencing and related to cytomegalovirus serostatus. A separate validation cohort of over a hundred different subjects was used in addition to the 666-subject first cohort. To predict cytomegalovirus infection status, the study brought together high-throughput TCR immunosequencing, statistical association of individual TCRs with disease status, and machine learning. A later analysis re-analyzed previously published TCR beta repertoires from 550 to 700 donors and added high-resolution HLA genotyping to study TCR occurrence patterns. The later analysis used no new phenotypic data to find candidate immune exposures, relying instead on TCR beta sequences and their occurrence across donors. In an earlier analysis of 587 of the donors, high-throughput TCR beta sequencing was used to judge whether each TCR beta V gene segment behaved as functional or pseudogenic. Donor age, sex, ethnicity and CMV serostatus were compiled alongside the repertoire data. Genome-wide SNP genotypes for about three fifths of the roughly 670 donors were used in a later genetic analysis, which treated that subset as a discovery cohort. All discovery cohort repertoires had been generated using a single sequencing platform. HLA typing covered class I and class II loci at four-digit resolution. Typing coverage varied by locus: roughly 620-640 donors for A, B, C, DRB1 and DQB1; approximately 500 for DQA1; approximately 610 for DPA1; more than 450 for DPB1. Because of strong linkage in the cohort, roughly five DR-DQ haplotypes were treated as single units for association and clustering. Among roughly 400 genotyped donors of the cohort, an average of around 250,000 unique TCR beta nucleotide sequences was sequenced per donor, of which roughly 17% were non-productive. Study-level results and caveats: In a later analysis, TCR association rates were found to vary across HLA loci, with the most associated TCRs seen for DRB1 alleles and the fewest for HLA-C alleles. A group of highly shared sequence variants was considered likely to be a technical artifact of the sequencing pipeline. Several of the top co-occurrence clusters appeared to be linked to parvovirus B19, influenza, CMV and Epstein-Barr virus, according to a later analysis. In vitro tests confirmed that three of the cytomegalovirus-associated TCR beta chains recognize cytomegalovirus antigens. A further reported finding was that TCR beta sequences accurately predicted the HLA-A and HLA-B alleles for most subjects in the first cohort. Roughly uniform sequencing depth across donors was assumed in presence/absence analyses, although this assumption may not hold. A later genetic analysis reported fewer N-insertions in productive TCRs among donors in an Asian-associated ancestry cluster than the roughly 640-donor mean. The authors suggested that the approach could potentially be generalized to other disease states and immunological phenotypes. In a later analysis, HLA-associated TCR beta chains showed more clonal expansion and lower generation probabilities than non-associated chains that were equally common. In an earlier analysis of some 500 of the donors, most TCR beta V segments appeared in productive rearrangements about 87% or about 30% of the time, broadly matching IMGT annotations. Across donors, most TCR sequences were observed very rarely, whereas some public TCRs were present in many individuals. Because counts were too low, approximately 18 rarely observed V segments, including chromosome 9 orphons, were excluded from the earlier analysis of several hundred of the donors. According to a later analysis, most CMV-associated TCR beta chains appeared to be HLA-restricted, and the HLA associations seemed to be driven largely by CMV exposure. At a false discovery rate of 0.05, a later analysis linked approximately 18,000 TCR beta sequences to specific HLA alleles. A later genetic analysis associated a missense DCLRE1C variant with V-gene and J-gene trimming of TCR beta chains, and an independent cohort replicated the association. The study listed 150 to 200 TCR beta chains as associated with cytomegalovirus. Because HLA typing was unavailable for some donors at each locus, only the typed subset was used in association tests. The classifier was reported to diagnose cytomegalovirus status with high specificity and sensitivity in both the original cohort and the validation cohort. Immune exposure information for the cohort was limited to CMV serostatus. Linkage disequilibrium might explain the correlated functional status among segregating V segments, but an unknown experimental factor could not be excluded. When HLA alleles, especially DR and DQ, strongly co-occurred, TCR associations were difficult to assign to individual alleles. Only TCR beta chains were sequenced in this cohort, and the absence of alpha or paired-chain data limited detectable features.

The cohort consisted of hundreds of healthy bone marrow donors. At the time of sampling, all cohort members were nominally healthy, though unrecorded immune exposures were likely present. The donor was CMV seronegative and belonged to the group of over 300 seronegative cohort members. Every donor gave a peripheral blood sample, and the peripheral blood mononuclear cells from that sample were used for TCR beta sequencing. The Qiagen DNeasy Blood Extraction Kit was used to extract genomic DNA from the blood cell samples. The sequenced sample was PBMCs. This clonotype was sampled from a male donor in good health and CMV-seronegative.

The nucleotide sequence is given as TGTGCCGCCACAGGGGGTGGGGCAGATACGCAGTATTTT. This translates into CAATGGGADTQYF. The rearranged chain carries TRBV10-3 and TRBJ2-3, with 8 bases aligning to TRBD1. The CDR3 goes from the cysteine to the phenylalanine over 13 residues. Just the 39-base CDR3 DNA is kept, in frame starting at base 1. V trim: 11 bases; J trim: 4 bases; unmatched bases: 8. CDR1 ENHRY and CDR2 SYGVKD were looked up in the germline V gene.